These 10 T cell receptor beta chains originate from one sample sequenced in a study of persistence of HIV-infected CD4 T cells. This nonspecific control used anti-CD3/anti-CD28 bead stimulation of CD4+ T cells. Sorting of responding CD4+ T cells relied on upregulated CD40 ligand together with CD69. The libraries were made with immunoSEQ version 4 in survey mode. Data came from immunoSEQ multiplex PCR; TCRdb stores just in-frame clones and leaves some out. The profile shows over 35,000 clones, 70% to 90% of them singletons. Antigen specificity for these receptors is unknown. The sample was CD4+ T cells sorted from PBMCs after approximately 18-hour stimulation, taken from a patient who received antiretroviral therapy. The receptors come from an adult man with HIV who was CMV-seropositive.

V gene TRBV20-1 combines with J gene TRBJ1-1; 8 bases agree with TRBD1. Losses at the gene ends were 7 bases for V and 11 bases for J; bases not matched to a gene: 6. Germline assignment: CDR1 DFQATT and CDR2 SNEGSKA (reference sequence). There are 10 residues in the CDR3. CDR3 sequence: CSVRTGHAFF. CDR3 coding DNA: TGCAGTGTCCGGACAGGGCATGCTTTCTTT.

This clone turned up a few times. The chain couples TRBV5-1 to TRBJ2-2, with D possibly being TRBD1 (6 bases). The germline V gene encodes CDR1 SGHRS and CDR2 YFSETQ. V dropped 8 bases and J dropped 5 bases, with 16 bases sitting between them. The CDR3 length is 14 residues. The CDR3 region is CASRWGQATGELFF. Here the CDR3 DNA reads TGCGCCAGTAGGTGGGGGCAGGCGACCGGGGAGCTGTTTTTT. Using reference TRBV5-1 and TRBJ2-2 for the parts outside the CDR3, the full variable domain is KAGVTQTPRYLIKTRGQQVTLSCSPISGHRSVSWYQQTPGQGLQFLFEYFSETQRNKGNFPGRFSGRQFSNSRSEMNVSTLELGDSALYLCASRWGQATGELFFGEGSRLTVL.

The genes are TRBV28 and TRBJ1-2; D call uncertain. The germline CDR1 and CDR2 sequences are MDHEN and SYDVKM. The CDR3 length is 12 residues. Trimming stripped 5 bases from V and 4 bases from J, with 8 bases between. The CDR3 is CASSPGPYGYTF. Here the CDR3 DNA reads TGTGCCAGCAGTCCAGGTCCCTATGGCTACACCTTC.

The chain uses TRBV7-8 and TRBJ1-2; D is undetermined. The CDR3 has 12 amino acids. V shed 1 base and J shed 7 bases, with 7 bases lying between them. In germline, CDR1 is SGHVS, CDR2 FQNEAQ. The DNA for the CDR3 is TGTGCCAGCAGCTTAGGTTCAAGTGGCTACACCTTC. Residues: CASSLGSSGYTF. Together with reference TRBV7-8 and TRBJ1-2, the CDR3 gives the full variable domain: GAGVSQSPRYKVAKRGQDVALRCDPISGHVSLFWYQQALGQGPEFLTYFQNEAQLDKSGLPSDRFFAERPEGSVSTLKIQRTQQEDSAVYLCASSLGSSGYTFGSGTRLTVV.

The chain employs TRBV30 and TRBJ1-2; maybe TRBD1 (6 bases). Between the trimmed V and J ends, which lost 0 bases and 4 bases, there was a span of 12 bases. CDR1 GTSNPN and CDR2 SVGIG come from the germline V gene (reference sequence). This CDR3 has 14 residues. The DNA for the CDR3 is TGTGCCTGGAGTGTTCAGTCAGGGGCCTATGGCTACACCTTC. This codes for CAWSVQSGAYGYTF.

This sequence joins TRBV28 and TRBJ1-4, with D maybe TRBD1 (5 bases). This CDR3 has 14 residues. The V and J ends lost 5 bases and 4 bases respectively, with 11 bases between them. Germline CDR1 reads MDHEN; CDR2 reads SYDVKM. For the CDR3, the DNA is TGTGCCAGCAGTAAGACAGCCTTTAATGAAAAACTGTTTTTT. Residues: CASSKTAFNEKLFF.

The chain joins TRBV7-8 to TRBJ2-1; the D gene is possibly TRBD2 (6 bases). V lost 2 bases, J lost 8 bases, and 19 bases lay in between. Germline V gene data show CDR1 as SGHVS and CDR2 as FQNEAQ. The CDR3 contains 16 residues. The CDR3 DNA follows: TGTGCCAGCAGCTTAAATCTGGGGGGTAGCCTCTATGAGCAGTTCTTC. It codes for CASSLNLGGSLYEQFF. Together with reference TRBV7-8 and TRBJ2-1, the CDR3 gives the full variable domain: GAGVSQSPRYKVAKRGQDVALRCDPISGHVSLFWYQQALGQGPEFLTYFQNEAQLDKSGLPSDRFFAERPEGSVSTLKIQRTQQEDSAVYLCASSLNLGGSLYEQFFGPGTRLTVL.

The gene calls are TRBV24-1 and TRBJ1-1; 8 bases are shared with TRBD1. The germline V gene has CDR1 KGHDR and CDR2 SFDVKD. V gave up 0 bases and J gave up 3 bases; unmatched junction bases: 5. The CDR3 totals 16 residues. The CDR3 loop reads CATSDLIQGADTEAFF. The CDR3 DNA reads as TGTGCCACCAGTGATTTGATCCAGGGGGCGGACACTGAAGCTTTCTTT.

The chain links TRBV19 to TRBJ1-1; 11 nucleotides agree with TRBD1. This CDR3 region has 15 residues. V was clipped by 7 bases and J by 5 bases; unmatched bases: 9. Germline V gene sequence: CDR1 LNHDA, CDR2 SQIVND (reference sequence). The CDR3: CASTPRTGGRTEAFF. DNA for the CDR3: TGTGCCAGTACCCCCCGGACAGGGGGCCGGACTGAAGCTTTCTTT.

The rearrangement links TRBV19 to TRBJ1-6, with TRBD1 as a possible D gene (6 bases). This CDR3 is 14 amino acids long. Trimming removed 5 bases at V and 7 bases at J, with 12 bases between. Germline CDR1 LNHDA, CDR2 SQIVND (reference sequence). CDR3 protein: CASSPDRQNSPLHF. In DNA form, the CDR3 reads TGTGCCAGTAGTCCGGACAGACAGAATTCACCCCTCCACTTT.